This T cell receptor (beta chain) was sequenced in a study of cytotoxic CD8 clonotypes in ibrutinib-treated CLL. Regarding the study as a whole: Clonality went higher at ibrutinib response and then dropped back toward baseline at progression.

The authors obtained around 2 micrograms of genomic DNA from cryopreserved PBMCs for TCR beta libraries. This clone occurred a few times. The antigen is not known. The table came from immunoSEQ multiplex PCR; TCRdb's copy has only in-frame clones and leaves some out. The sample carries 140,000 to 150,000 clones, about three quarters recorded once. This sequence was found in a human donor with chronic lymphocytic leukemia. The sample in question was PBMCs, obtained after 24 months of ibrutinib treatment.

In nucleotides, the CDR3 is TGTGCCAGCACCCCCGGGAACACTGAAGCTTTCTTT. This sequence encodes CASTPGNTEAFF. The V gene is TRBV6-6, the J gene TRBJ1-1; D not resolved. CDR1 is MNHNY and CDR2 is SVGAGI in the germline V gene (reference sequence). With 7 bases removed from V and 1 base from J, the gap between germline ends came to 7 bases. CDR3 length: 12 amino acids.